The 27 T cell receptor beta chains listed next were all sequenced from one sample in a study of graft-versus-host responses after intestinal transplantation. The graft tissue was processed, and this released both intraepithelial and lamina propria lymphocytes. The data were produced by immunoSEQ multiplex PCR, yet TCRdb's version contains in-frame clones alone and is incomplete. Here the sample spans about 37,000 clones, about nine tenths being singletons. Sequences were derived from ileum tissue, sampled around seven months after intestinal transplant. These receptors were obtained from a human patient who received an intestinal transplant, so some T cells may come from the graft donor.

The chain carries TRBV28 and TRBJ2-5; TRBD2 aligns across 9 bases. CDR1 and CDR2 from the germline V gene are MDHEN and SYDVKM. The CDR3 spans 14 residues. V lost 6 bases to trimming and J lost 2 bases; unmatched junction nucleotides: 4. The CDR3 DNA sequence: TGTGCCAGCAGGCGAGCGGGGGGACAAGAGACCCAGTACTTC. It codes for CASRRAGGQETQYF.

V usage is TRBV7-2 and J usage is TRBJ2-6; D not certain. Between the trimmed V and J ends, which lost 1 base and 1 base, there was a span of 5 bases. This CDR3 contains 15 residues. CDR1 SGHTA and CDR2 FQGNSA come from the germline V gene. CDR3 in DNA: TGTGCCAGCAGCTTAGTAAGATCTGGGGCCAACGTCCTGACTTTC. Protein product: CASSLVRSGANVLTF.

Concerning this clone itself: At one of its ends the junction is not consistent with the germline gene, which may arise from a read error. The sample carries other DNA sequences with the same CDR3. CDR3 sequence: CASSYGQSSNQPQHF. The CDR3 DNA is TGCGCCAGCAGTTACGGACAGAGTAGCAATCAGCCCCAGCATTTT. This sequence joins TRBV6-5 and TRBJ1-5; a possible D gene is TRBD1 (6 bases). Germline CDR1 is MNHEY and CDR2 is SVGAGI. The CDR3 loop spans 15 amino acids.

The genes are TRBV25-1 and TRBJ2-1, with D perhaps matching TRBD2 (5 bases). Per the germline V gene, CDR1 is MGHDK and CDR2 is SYGVNS. The V end lost 2 bases, the J end lost 7 bases, and 15 bases lay between the germline ends. The CDR3 extends over 15 amino acids. DNA of the CDR3: TGTGCCAGCAGTGAAGTTACTAGTCTTAAAAATGAGCAGTTCTTC. This sequence encodes CASSEVTSLKNEQFF.

V and J are TRBV5-4 and TRBJ2-7, with unresolved D. Germline-derived CDR1 and CDR2 are SGHNT and YYREEE (reference sequence). This CDR3 is built from 11 residues. Between the trimmed V and J ends, which lost 0 bases and 5 bases, there was a span of 3 bases. The CDR3 DNA sequence: TGTGCCAGCAGCTTGGACCACGAGCAGTACTTC. Translated, it gives CASSLDHEQYF.

On this clone: The identical CDR3 is also encoded by other nucleotide sequences in the sample. This chain uses TRBV2 with TRBJ2-7; TRBD2 matches 11 bases. From germline, CDR1 is SNHLY and CDR2 FYNNEI. With 8 bases clipped from V and 7 bases from J, the junction kept 13 bases outside the gene matches. This CDR3 has 15 residues. CDR3 sequence (DNA): TGTGCCAGCCGTCCCGGGCTAGCGGGGGGTAGGGAGCAGTACTTC. Translated: CASRPGLAGGREQYF.

V is TRBV5-1 and J is TRBJ1-2; D remains unclear. The CDR3 extends over 13 amino acids. Germline CDR1 is SGHRS and CDR2 is YFSETQ. Between the trimmed V and J ends, which lost 3 bases and 2 bases, there was a span of 8 bases. CDR3 sequence (DNA): TGCGCCAGCAGCTCGGAGGGAAACTATGGCTACACCTTC. Protein: CASSSEGNYGYTF.

This clone was observed a handful of times. The chain has TRBV5-1 and TRBJ2-7; the D gene is possibly TRBD1 (6 bases). V gave up 0 bases and J gave up 3 bases, with 13 bases separating them. The CDR3 is made up of 15 amino acids. CDR1 and CDR2 from the germline V gene are SGHRS and YFSETQ. Here the CDR3 reads CASSLVSQGNYEQYF. CDR3 nucleotides: TGCGCCAGCAGCTTGGTATCGCAGGGGAACTACGAGCAGTACTTC.

The chain uses TRBV28 and TRBJ2-1; D possibly corresponds to TRBD2 (5 bases). V lost 7 bases to trimming and J lost 0 bases, with 7 bases between them. CDR3 size: 13 residues. CDR1 and CDR2 (germline): MDHEN, SYDVKM. CDR3 residues: CASMAGSYNEQFF. The CDR3 coding sequence is TGTGCCAGCATGGCGGGCTCCTACAATGAGCAGTTCTTC. The full variable domain, with the rest looked up from reference TRBV28 and TRBJ2-1, is DVKVTQSSRYLVKRTGEKVFLECVQDMDHENMFWYRQDPGLGLRLIYFSYDVKMKEKGDIPEGYSVSREKKERFSLILESASTNQTSMYLCASMAGSYNEQFFGPGTRLTVL.

V and J are TRBV10-3 and TRBJ2-1; 11 bases are shared with TRBD2. The germline gives CDR1 ENHRY, CDR2 SYGVKD. The CDR3 is 16 residues long. With V trimmed by 11 bases and J by 4 bases, 13 bases remained unmatched. The CDR3 is CASRGDTSGSYNEQFF. CDR3 nucleotides: TGTGCCTCCAGAGGGGATACTAGCGGGAGTTACAATGAGCAGTTCTTC.

The rearrangement uses TRBV5-1 and TRBJ1-1; 12 positions match TRBD1. The CDR3 consists of 16 residues. CDR1 is SGHRS, CDR2 YFSETQ, per germline. Trimming at V came to 4 bases and at J to 2 bases, leaving 6 bases not matched to a gene. The CDR3 region is CASSGGTGGLNTEAFF. CDR3 in DNA: TGCGCCAGCAGCGGGGGGACAGGGGGCTTAAACACTGAAGCTTTCTTT.

CDR3 nucleotide sequence: TGTGCCAGCAGCTCTCGGACTAGGGGGGGCAATGAGCAGTTCTTC. This gives the protein CASSSRTRGGNEQFF. V usage is TRBV7-9 and J usage is TRBJ2-1; weak D call: TRBD2 (7 bases). Germline V gene lookup returns CDR1 SEHNR and CDR2 FQNEAQ (reference sequence). The V end lost 4 bases, the J end lost 6 bases, and 16 bases lay between the germline ends. The CDR3 totals 15 residues.

This chain joins TRBV2 and TRBJ2-7; TRBD2 might be the D (6 bases). The CDR3 sequence is 16 residues long. V was clipped by 0 bases and J by 3 bases, with 15 bases between them. Germline lookup yields CDR1 SNHLY and CDR2 FYNNEI. The CDR3: CASSEAWAGTLYEQYF. The CDR3 region has the DNA TGTGCCAGCAGTGAAGCGTGGGCAGGGACTCTCTACGAGCAGTACTTC. Using reference TRBV2 and TRBJ2-7 for the parts outside the CDR3, the full variable domain is EPEVTQTPSHQVTQMGQEVILRCVPISNHLYFYWYRQILGQKVEFLVSFYNNEISEKSEIFDDQFSVERPDGSNFTLKIRSTKLEDSAMYFCASSEAWAGTLYEQYFGPGTRLTVT.

The chain recombines TRBV13 with TRBJ2-7; D gene uncertain. The CDR3 covers 13 residues. V shed 1 base and J shed 1 base, with 5 bases lying between them. Germline values: CDR1 PRHDT, CDR2 FYEKMQ (reference sequence). The CDR3 DNA follows: TGTGCCAGCAGCTTAGCCCGTTCCTACGAGCAGTACTTC. The encoded protein is CASSLARSYEQYF.

V usage is TRBV29-1 and J usage is TRBJ2-3; D is uncertain. Trimming removed 1 base at V and 9 bases at J, with 11 bases between. The CDR3 runs to 12 residues. Looked up from germline, CDR1 is SQVTM and CDR2 is ANQGSEA. The CDR3 sequence is CSVEVREYTQYF. CDR3 in DNA: TGCAGCGTTGAAGTACGAGAGTACACGCAGTATTTT.

DNA of the CDR3: TGTGCCAGCTCACCACAAGGCGGGGGGTTCTCCTACGAGCAGTACTTC. Its protein is CASSPQGGGFSYEQYF. V usage is TRBV18 and J usage is TRBJ2-7, with 8 bases that match TRBD2. The CDR3 has 16 amino acids. Germline CDR1 is KGHSH and CDR2 is LQKENI. Trimming removed 1 base from V and 0 bases from J; junction bases left unmatched: 5.

The chain uses TRBV19 and TRBJ2-3, with D uncertain. Germline assignment: CDR1 LNHDA and CDR2 SQIVND (reference sequence). The V end was cut by 1 base, the J end by 1 base, with 12 bases between. The CDR3 totals 16 residues. CDR3: CASSIGISLGTDTQYF. CDR3 sequence (DNA): TGTGCCAGTAGTATAGGTATTAGCCTCGGCACAGATACGCAGTATTTT.

The rearrangement links TRBV11-3 to TRBJ1-1; D gene uncertain. Germline assignment: CDR1 SGHNT and CDR2 YENEEA. The V end was cut by 2 bases, the J end by 3 bases, with 10 bases between. This CDR3 has 14 amino acids. CDR3 loop: CASSLNSFDTEAFF. For the CDR3, the DNA is TGTGCCAGCAGCTTAAACAGCTTCGACACTGAAGCTTTCTTT.

V gene TRBV4-1 combines with J gene TRBJ1-1; D perhaps matches TRBD1 (5 bases). The germline V gene has CDR1 MGHRA and CDR2 YSYEKL. Trimming stripped 1 base from V and 3 bases from J, with 9 bases between. The CDR3 has 14 amino acids. Here the CDR3 DNA reads TGCGCCAGCAGCCAAGCACAGGTAGACACTGAAGCTTTCTTT. It yields the protein CASSQAQVDTEAFF.

V gene TRBV4-1 combines with J gene TRBJ2-1, with D possibly being TRBD1 or TRBD2 (5 bases each). This CDR3 has 15 residues. Deletions cut 0 bases from V and 1 base from J, with 7 bases between. Germline CDR1 is MGHRA and CDR2 is YSYEKL. This CDR3 is CASSQEWGSYNEQFF. The CDR3 coding sequence is TGCGCCAGCAGCCAAGAATGGGGGTCCTACAATGAGCAGTTCTTC.

This clone was seen once. The rearrangement joins TRBV10-3 to TRBJ1-5; D ambiguous. The V end lost 8 bases, the J end lost 4 bases, and 15 bases lay between the germline ends. The germline gives CDR1 ENHRY, CDR2 SYGVKD. CDR3 length equals 14 residues. As DNA, the CDR3 is TGTGCCATCGGGAAGGGAAGTCAAAATCAGCCCCAGCATTTT. This gives the protein CAIGKGSQNQPQHF.

J is TRBJ2-1 and V is TRBV2; the D is unclear. Trimming pared 4 bases from V and 8 bases from J, leaving 9 bases between. In germline, CDR1 is SNHLY, CDR2 FYNNEI. The CDR3 contains 12 residues. The CDR3 DNA reads as TGTGCCAGCAGTGTTATAAGGGATGAGCAGTTCTTC. It is translated as CASSVIRDEQFF.

This chain joins TRBV7-9 and TRBJ1-1, with 8 bases that match TRBD1. The trim removed 5 bases at V and 1 base at J, leaving 9 bases unmatched. The CDR3 has 16 amino acids. Per germline, CDR1 SEHNR and CDR2 FQNEAQ (reference sequence). CDR3 in DNA: TGTGCCAGCAGCCAAGACAGGGGACAGTGGAACACTGAAGCTTTCTTT. It yields the protein CASSQDRGQWNTEAFF.

The chain has TRBV7-6 and TRBJ1-4; 9 bases are a match to TRBD1. Unmatched junction bases numbered 3, after V lost 5 bases and J lost 5 bases. CDR3 length equals 14 residues. Germline CDR1 reads SGHVS; CDR2 reads FNYEAQ. The CDR3 coding sequence is TGTGCCAGCAGCCTAGGGACAGGGAATGAAAAACTGTTTTTT. Translating it yields CASSLGTGNEKLFF.

This clone was seen a single time. The V gene is TRBV27, the J gene TRBJ2-7; 7 bases are a match to TRBD1. The J segment lost 2 bases and the V segment lost 0 bases, leaving 4 bases of the junction unmatched. Germline lookup yields CDR1 MNHEY and CDR2 SMNVEV (reference sequence). The CDR3 has 15 residues. Here the CDR3 reads CASSLSWTGPYEQYF. For the CDR3, the DNA is TGTGCCAGCAGTTTATCCTGGACAGGTCCCTACGAGCAGTACTTC.

This clone occurred once. This chain uses TRBV4-2 with TRBJ2-7; D tentatively reads TRBD1 or TRBD2 (5 bases each). CDR1 LGHNA and CDR2 YNFKEQ come from the germline V gene. There are 14 residues in the CDR3. V shed 4 bases and J shed 0 bases, with 10 bases lying between them. The CDR3 nucleotides read TGTGCCAGCAGCCGAGGGACCGACTCCTACGAGCAGTACTTC. Protein sequence: CASSRGTDSYEQYF.

This clone was seen once. The chain recombines TRBV4-1 with TRBJ2-7; 8 bases agree with TRBD2. CDR3 length: 15 residues. CDR1 and CDR2 from the germline V gene are MGHRA and YSYEKL. The junction had 6 bases not matched to a gene; V was cut back by 1 base and J by 4 bases. In DNA form, the CDR3 reads TGCGCCAGCAGCCAAGTCTCTGCGGGGGGATACGAGCAGTACTTC. Protein: CASSQVSAGGYEQYF.